This TCR beta chain was sequenced in a study of tumor and adjacent non-tumor tissue in lung cancer. Study-level background: Each sample yielded 3.9 million or so productive TCRbeta reads on average. General study points: TCR diversity was significantly greater in tumor than normal lung tissue. Normal lung showed higher cumulative top 100 clone frequency than tumor.

Three rounds of nested PCR, following a modified ARM-PCR protocol, produced the TCRbeta library. TCRdb processed the multiplex PCR reads anew with MiXCR; each CDR3 protein has one entry. Among 98,000 or so distinct CDR3 sequences listed, less than 85% were seen once. Regarding this clonotype: What it binds is not known. A read error may account for a junction end that differs from germline.

This sample's RNA came from whole unsorted tissue. This non-tumor lung sample came from over 3 cm beyond the tumor edge. This CDR3 is 16 amino acids long. Germline CDR1 is SGHAT and CDR2 is FQDESV (reference sequence). The V and J genes are TRBV11-1 and TRBJ2-3; D is perhaps TRBD1 (5 bases). Sequenced: distant non-tumor lung tissue. This TCR was recovered from a man in his sixties with small cell lung cancer. The CDR3 sequence is CASNLGVRSSTDTQYF. The CDR3 nucleotides read TGTGCCAGCAACTTAGGGGTGCGATCTAGCACAGATACGCAGTATTTT.